The rows below give T cell receptor beta chains drawn from one sample of a study of CD8 T cells in Susac syndrome. TCRdb itself ran the immunoSEQ multiplex PCR reads through MiXCR, one entry per CDR3 protein. There are 190,000 or so distinct CDR3 sequences in the sample; nearly 95% occur only once, and roughly 0.094% lies in the top ten. Sequencing was done on a sample of CD4+ T cells from PBMCs. These receptor sequences come from a human donor with multiple sclerosis. Each CDR3 is given with its conserved first and last residue. D genes are given only for firm matches. Clone size is given for some rows only: seen once, a few or many times, or a class if the clone is expanded.

v_gene	j_gene	abundance	d_gene	CDR3aa	CDR3nt
TRBV30	TRBJ1-2	once	.	CAWSRQGNGYTF	TGTGCCTGGAGCAGGCAGGGGAATGGCTACACCTTC
TRBV5-4	TRBJ1-1	.	TRBD1	CASSWGQGGYTEAFF	TGTGCCAGCAGCTGGGGACAGGGAGGTTACACTGAAGCTTTCTTT
TRBV5-1	TRBJ1-2	.	.	CASSYTYNYGYTF	TGCGCCAGCAGCTACACATATAACTATGGCTACACCTTC
TRBV10-3	TRBJ2-1	.	TRBD1	CATGTGSNEQFF	TGTGCCACCGGGACAGGGTCCAATGAGCAGTTCTTC
TRBV12-5	TRBJ1-5	.	.	CASGFGGLWQPQHF	TGTGCTAGTGGTTTCGGAGGGCTCTGGCAGCCCCAGCATTTT
TRBV20-1	TRBJ1-1	.	.	CSARSPGRNTEAFF	TGCAGTGCTAGGAGCCCGGGGCGGAACACTGAAGCTTTCTTT
TRBV7-9	TRBJ1-1	.	.	CASSLARTASEAFF	TGTGCCAGCAGCTTAGCGCGAACAGCCTCTGAAGCTTTCTTT
TRBV11-1	TRBJ2-1	.	.	CASSLEITYNEQFF	TGTGCCAGCAGCTTGGAAATAACCTACAATGAGCAGTTCTTC
TRBV9	TRBJ1-6	.	TRBD1	CASSVDRDSPLHF	TGTGCCAGCAGCGTCGACAGGGACTCACCCCTCCACTTT
TRBV7-3	TRBJ2-7	.	.	CASSLNAGLNEQYF	TGTGCCAGCAGCTTAAACGCAGGGCTGAACGAGCAGTACTTC
TRBV7-2	TRBJ2-1	.	.	CASDSYNEQFF	TGTGCCAGCGACAGTTACAATGAGCAGTTCTTC
TRBV5-4	TRBJ2-7	.	.	CASSSFSRPSGEQYF	TGTGCCAGCAGCTCCTTCTCAAGGCCGAGCGGCGAGCAGTACTTC
TRBV24-1	TRBJ2-3	.	.	CATSDLVSTDTQYF	TGTGCCACCAGTGATTTAGTGAGCACAGATACGCAGTATTTT
TRBV24-1	TRBJ1-1	.	TRBD1	CATSAGQGAFGAFF	TGTGCCACCAGTGCGGGACAGGGGGCCTTTGGAGCTTTCTTT
TRBV7-2	TRBJ2-1	.	.	CASSFPAGRQFF	TGTGCCAGCAGCTTCCCTGCGGGGAGGCAGTTCTTC
TRBV10-3	TRBJ1-1	.	.	CAIRQPPNTEAFF	TGTGCCATCAGGCAGCCACCCAACACTGAAGCTTTCTTT
TRBV6-2/TRBV6-3	TRBJ2-5	.	.	CASRGGGISGRETQYF	TGTGCCAGCAGAGGAGGTGGGATCTCAGGCCGAGAGACCCAGTACTTC
TRBV4-2	TRBJ2-5	.	.	CASSRLGTLETQYF	TGTGCCAGCAGCCGCCTTGGGACCTTGGAGACCCAGTACTTC
TRBV2	TRBJ2-5	.	.	CASSYLPPGAETQYF	TGTGCCAGCAGTTACCTGCCCCCTGGGGCAGAGACCCAGTACTTC
TRBV7-9	TRBJ1-6	.	.	CASSPPHSPLHF	TGTGCCAGCAGCCCTCCTCATTCACCCCTCCACTTT
TRBV7-2	TRBJ2-2	.	TRBD2	CASSLLAGLGNTGELFF	TGTGCCAGCAGCTTATTAGCGGGGTTGGGTAACACCGGGGAGCTGTTTTTT
TRBV3-1	TRBJ2-1	.	.	CASSQRTLDGGEQFF	TGTGCCAGCAGCCAGCGTACTTTGGATGGGGGGGAGCAGTTCTTC
TRBV7-2	TRBJ2-7	.	TRBD1	CASSLVGSGGTYEQYF	TGTGCCAGCAGCTTAGTGGGGTCAGGGGGAACCTACGAGCAGTACTTC
TRBV12-3/TRBV12-4	TRBJ1-5	.	.	CASSRTGLSNQPQHF	TGTGCCAGCAGTCGCACAGGGCTTAGCAATCAGCCCCAGCATTTT
TRBV29-1	TRBJ2-5	.	.	CSVDTQRETQYF	TGCAGCGTTGATACCCAGAGGGAGACCCAGTACTTC
TRBV12-3/TRBV12-4	TRBJ1-1	.	.	CASSRTTFLEAFF	TGTGCCAGCAGCAGGACCACCTTCCTTGAAGCTTTCTTT
TRBV6-5	TRBJ2-5	.	.	CASSPTRGAQETQYF	TGTGCCAGCAGTCCGACTAGGGGGGCGCAAGAGACCCAGTACTTC
TRBV7-9	TRBJ2-1	.	.	CASSRLGNEQFF	TGTGCCAGCAGCCGACTGGGCAATGAGCAGTTCTTC
TRBV24-1	TRBJ2-1	.	.	CATSDSGYNEQFF	TGTGCCACCAGTGACTCGGGTTACAATGAGCAGTTCTTC
TRBV24-1	TRBJ2-1	once	TRBD1	CATSSGTGGYNEQFF	TGTGCCACCAGTTCAGGGACAGGGGGCTACAATGAGCAGTTCTTC
TRBV12-3/TRBV12-4	TRBJ1-1	.	.	CASQASGRGFF	TGTGCCAGCCAAGCGTCAGGGAGGGGTTTCTTT
TRBV7-2	TRBJ1-5	.	.	CASSLKHSNQPQHF	TGTGCCAGCAGCTTGAAACATAGCAATCAGCCCCAGCATTTT
TRBV7-9	TRBJ1-1	.	.	CASSLGPSNTEAFF	TGTGCCAGCAGCTTAGGACCCTCGAACACTGAAGCTTTCTTT
TRBV3-1	TRBJ2-7	.	TRBD1	CASSRGQGALDEQYF	TGTGCCAGCAGCCGTGGACAGGGGGCCCTCGACGAGCAGTACTTC
TRBV5-1	TRBJ2-3	.	.	CASSFSSAGDTQYF	TGCGCCAGCAGCTTTAGTTCGGCGGGAGATACGCAGTATTTT
TRBV24-1	TRBJ2-1	.	.	CATSDPDASSYNEQFF	TGTGCCACCAGTGACCCGGACGCCAGCTCCTACAATGAGCAGTTCTTC
TRBV20-1	TRBJ2-1	.	.	CSARGGPLAPHEQFF	TGCAGTGCCCGAGGCGGTCCTTTGGCCCCCCATGAGCAGTTCTTC
TRBV20-1	TRBJ1-4	.	.	CSATSTARHEKLFF	TGCAGTGCGACATCAACCGCCAGGCATGAAAAACTGTTTTTT
TRBV15	TRBJ2-7	once	TRBD2	CATSRAPGTSGSYEQYF	TGTGCCACCAGCAGAGCTCCCGGGACTAGCGGGAGCTACGAGCAGTACTTC
TRBV5-1	TRBJ1-1	.	.	CASSSRQDKTEAFF	TGCGCCAGCAGCTCCCGACAGGATAAAACTGAAGCTTTCTTT
TRBV20-1	TRBJ2-1	.	.	CSAHPEKYEQFF	TGCAGTGCTCACCCGGAAAAGTATGAGCAGTTCTTC
TRBV5-6	TRBJ2-5	.	.	CASSRDRSNGGFQETQYF	TGTGCCAGCAGTAGGGACAGGTCCAACGGGGGGTTCCAAGAGACCCAGTACTTC
TRBV12-3/TRBV12-4	TRBJ2-5	.	.	CASPSTGTQYF	TGTGCCAGCCCTTCCACCGGGACCCAGTACTTC
TRBV6-6	TRBJ2-1	.	TRBD2	CASSRTGRDEQFF	TGTGCCAGCAGTCGGACTGGGAGGGATGAGCAGTTCTTC
TRBV29-1	TRBJ1-1	.	.	CSVGRGGTEAFF	TGCAGCGTGGGAAGGGGGGGAACTGAAGCTTTCTTT
TRBV20-1	TRBJ2-7	.	.	CSALGAREGEQYF	TGCAGTGCCCTAGGGGCCCGGGAAGGCGAGCAGTACTTC
TRBV24-1	TRBJ1-2	.	.	CATSDWRRDYGYTF	TGTGCCACCAGTGACTGGAGGCGGGATTATGGCTACACCTTC
TRBV2	TRBJ2-7	.	.	CASGGIEQYF	TGTGCCAGCGGGGGGATCGAGCAGTACTTC
TRBV4-2	TRBJ2-1	.	.	CASSQGSPPGDEQFF	TGTGCCAGCAGCCAAGGGTCCCCGCCCGGCGATGAGCAGTTCTTC
TRBV12-5	TRBJ2-7	.	.	CASGPLYEQYF	TGTGCTAGTGGCCCACTATACGAGCAGTACTTC
TRBV5-1	TRBJ1-1	.	TRBD1	CASSTADRGRTEAFF	TGCGCCAGCAGCACCGCCGACAGGGGAAGAACTGAAGCTTTCTTT
TRBV24-1	TRBJ2-1	.	.	CATSAWGVGEQFF	TGTGCCACCAGTGCCTGGGGGGTCGGTGAGCAGTTCTTC
TRBV5-6	TRBJ1-1	.	.	CASSWEGLNTEAFF	TGTGCCAGCAGCTGGGAGGGCCTGAACACTGAAGCTTTCTTT